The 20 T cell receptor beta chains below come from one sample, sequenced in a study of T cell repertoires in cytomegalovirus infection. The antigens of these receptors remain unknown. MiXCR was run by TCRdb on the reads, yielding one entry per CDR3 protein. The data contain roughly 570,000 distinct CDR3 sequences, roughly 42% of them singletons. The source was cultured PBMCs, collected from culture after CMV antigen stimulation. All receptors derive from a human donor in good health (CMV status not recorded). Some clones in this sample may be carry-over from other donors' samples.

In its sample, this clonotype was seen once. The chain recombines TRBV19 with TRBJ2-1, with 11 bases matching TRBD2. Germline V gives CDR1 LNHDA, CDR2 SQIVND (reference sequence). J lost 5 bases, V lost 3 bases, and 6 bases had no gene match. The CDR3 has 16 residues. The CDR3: CASSIWTSGLHNEQFF. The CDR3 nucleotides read TGTGCCAGTAGTATCTGGACTAGCGGGTTACACAATGAGCAGTTCTTC.

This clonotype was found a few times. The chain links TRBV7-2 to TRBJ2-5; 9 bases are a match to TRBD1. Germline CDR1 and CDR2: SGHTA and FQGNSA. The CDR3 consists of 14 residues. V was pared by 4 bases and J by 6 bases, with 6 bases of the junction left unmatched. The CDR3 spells CASSWNRGPKTQYF. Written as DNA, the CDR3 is TGTGCCAGCAGCTGGAACAGGGGGCCAAAGACCCAGTACTTC.

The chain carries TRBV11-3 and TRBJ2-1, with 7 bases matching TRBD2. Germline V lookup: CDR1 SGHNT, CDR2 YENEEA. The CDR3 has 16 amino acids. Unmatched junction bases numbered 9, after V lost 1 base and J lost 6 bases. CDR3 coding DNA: TGTGCCAGCAGCTTAGGTGGGAGGGCCCAGGGCAATGAGCAGTTCTTC. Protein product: CASSLGGRAQGNEQFF.

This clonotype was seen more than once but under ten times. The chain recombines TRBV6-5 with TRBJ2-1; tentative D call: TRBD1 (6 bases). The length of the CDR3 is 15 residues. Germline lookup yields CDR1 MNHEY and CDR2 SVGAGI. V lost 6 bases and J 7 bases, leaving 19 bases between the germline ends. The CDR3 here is CASSPDSYLRNEQFF. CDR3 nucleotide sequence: TGTGCCAGCAGCCCGGACAGCTACTTGCGGAATGAGCAGTTCTTC.

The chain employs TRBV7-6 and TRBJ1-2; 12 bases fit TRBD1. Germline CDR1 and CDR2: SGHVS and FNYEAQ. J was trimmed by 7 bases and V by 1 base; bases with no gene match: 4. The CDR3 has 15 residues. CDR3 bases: TGTGCCAGCAGCTTAGTGGGGACAGGGGGCAGTGGCTACACCTTC. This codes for CASSLVGTGGSGYTF.

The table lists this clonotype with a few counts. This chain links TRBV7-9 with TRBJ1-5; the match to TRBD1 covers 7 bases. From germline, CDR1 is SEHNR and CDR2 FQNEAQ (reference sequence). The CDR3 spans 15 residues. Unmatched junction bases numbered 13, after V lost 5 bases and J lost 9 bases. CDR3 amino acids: CASSPGTAIIGPQHF. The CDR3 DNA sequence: TGTGCCAGCAGCCCTGGGACAGCCATTATCGGGCCCCAGCATTTT. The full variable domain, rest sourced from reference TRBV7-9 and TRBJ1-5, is DTGVSQNPRHKITKRGQNVTFRCDPISEHNRLYWYRQTLGQGPEFLTYFQNEAQLEKSRLLSDRFSAERPKGSFSTLEIQRTEQGDSAMYLCASSPGTAIIGPQHFGDGTRLSIL.

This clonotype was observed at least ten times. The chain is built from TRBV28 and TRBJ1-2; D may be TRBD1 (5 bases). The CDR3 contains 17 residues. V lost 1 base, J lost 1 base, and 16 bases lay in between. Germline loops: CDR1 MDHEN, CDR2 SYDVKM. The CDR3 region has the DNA TGTGCCAGCAGTTTATTAGGTCTGGGGGTCGATAACTATGGCTACACCTTC. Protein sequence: CASSLLGLGVDNYGYTF.

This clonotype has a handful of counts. The CDR3 nucleotides read TGTGCCAGCCGCAGGGGGCGGGAGTCCTACAATGAGCAGTTCTTC. Translation gives CASRRGRESYNEQFF. The chain is built from TRBV7-6 and TRBJ2-1; a weak D match, TRBD1 (8 bases). CDR1 and CDR2 from the germline V gene are SGHVS and FNYEAQ. The CDR3 covers 15 residues. V lost 8 bases and J lost 1, with 15 bases in between.

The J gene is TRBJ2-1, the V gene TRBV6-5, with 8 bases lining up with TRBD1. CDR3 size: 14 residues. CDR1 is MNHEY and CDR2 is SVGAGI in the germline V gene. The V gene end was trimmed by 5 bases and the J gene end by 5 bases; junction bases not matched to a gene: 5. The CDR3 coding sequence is TGTGCCAGCAGTCGGGACAGGTCCAACAATGAGCAGTTCTTC. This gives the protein CASSRDRSNNEQFF.

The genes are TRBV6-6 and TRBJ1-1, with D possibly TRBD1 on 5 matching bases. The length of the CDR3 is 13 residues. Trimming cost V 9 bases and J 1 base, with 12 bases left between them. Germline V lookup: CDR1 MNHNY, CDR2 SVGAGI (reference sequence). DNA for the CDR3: TGTGCCAGAGAACAGGATTGGAACACTGAAGCTTTCTTT. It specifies CAREQDWNTEAFF.

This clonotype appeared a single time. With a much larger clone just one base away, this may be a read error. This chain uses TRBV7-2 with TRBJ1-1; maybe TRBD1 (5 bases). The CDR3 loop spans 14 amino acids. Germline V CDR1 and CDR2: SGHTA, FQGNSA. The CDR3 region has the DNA TGTGCCGGCAGCCCCGGTTGGGGGTTCAGTGAAGCTTTCTTT. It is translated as CAGSPGWGFSEAFF.

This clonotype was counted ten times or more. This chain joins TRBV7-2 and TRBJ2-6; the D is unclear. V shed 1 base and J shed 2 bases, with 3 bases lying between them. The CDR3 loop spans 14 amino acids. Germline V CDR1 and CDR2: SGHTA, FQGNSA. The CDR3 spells CASSLGPGANVLTF. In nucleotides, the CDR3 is TGTGCCAGCAGCTTAGGACCTGGGGCCAACGTCCTGACTTTC. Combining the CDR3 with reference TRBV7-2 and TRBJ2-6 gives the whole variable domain GAGVSQSPSNKVTEKGKDVELRCDPISGHTALYWYRQSLGQGLEFLIYFQGNSAPDKSGLPSDRFSAERTGGSVSTLTIQRTQQEDSAVYLCASSLGPGANVLTFGAGSRLTVL.

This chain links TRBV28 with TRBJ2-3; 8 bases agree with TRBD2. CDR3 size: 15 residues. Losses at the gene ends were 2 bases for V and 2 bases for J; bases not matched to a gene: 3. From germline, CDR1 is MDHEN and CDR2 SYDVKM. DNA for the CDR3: TGTGCCAGCAGTTTACCGGGGGGGACCACAGATACGCAGTATTTT. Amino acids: CASSLPGGTTDTQYF.

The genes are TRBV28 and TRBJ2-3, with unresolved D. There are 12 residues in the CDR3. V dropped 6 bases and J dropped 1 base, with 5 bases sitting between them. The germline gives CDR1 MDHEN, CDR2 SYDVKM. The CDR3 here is CASRSGTDTQYF. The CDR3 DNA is TGTGCCAGCAGAAGCGGCACAGATACGCAGTATTTT.

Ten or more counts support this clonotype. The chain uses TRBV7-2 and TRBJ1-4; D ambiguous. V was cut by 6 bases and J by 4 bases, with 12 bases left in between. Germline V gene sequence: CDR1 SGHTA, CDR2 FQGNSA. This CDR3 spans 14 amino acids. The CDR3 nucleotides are TGTGCCAGCAGGCGACCCGGCCTTAATGAAAAACTGTTTTTT. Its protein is CASRRPGLNEKLFF. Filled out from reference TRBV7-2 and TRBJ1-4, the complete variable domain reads GAGVSQSPSNKVTEKGKDVELRCDPISGHTALYWYRQSLGQGLEFLIYFQGNSAPDKSGLPSDRFSAERTGGSVSTLTIQRTQQEDSAVYLCASRRPGLNEKLFFGSGTQLSVL.

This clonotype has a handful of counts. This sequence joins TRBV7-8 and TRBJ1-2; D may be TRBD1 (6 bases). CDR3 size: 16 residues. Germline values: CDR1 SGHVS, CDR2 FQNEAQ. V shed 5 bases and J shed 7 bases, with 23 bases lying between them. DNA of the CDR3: TGTGCCAGCAGCCCCGTTCGAATGGGGGCTCCTCGTGGCTACACCTTC. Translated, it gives CASSPVRMGAPRGYTF. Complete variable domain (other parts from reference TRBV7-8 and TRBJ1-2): GAGVSQSPRYKVAKRGQDVALRCDPISGHVSLFWYQQALGQGPEFLTYFQNEAQLDKSGLPSDRFFAERPEGSVSTLKIQRTQQEDSAVYLCASSPVRMGAPRGYTFGSGTRLTVV.

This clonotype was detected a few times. Here the CDR3 reads CASSLVATNTEAFF. Here the CDR3 DNA reads TGTGCCAGCAGCTTAGTGGCCACGAACACTGAAGCTTTCTTT. V and J are TRBV7-9 and TRBJ1-1; D is unclear. The CDR3 totals 14 residues. The V gene lost 1 base and the J gene lost 1 base, with 7 bases spanning the gap. Germline lookup yields CDR1 SEHNR and CDR2 FQNEAQ (reference sequence).

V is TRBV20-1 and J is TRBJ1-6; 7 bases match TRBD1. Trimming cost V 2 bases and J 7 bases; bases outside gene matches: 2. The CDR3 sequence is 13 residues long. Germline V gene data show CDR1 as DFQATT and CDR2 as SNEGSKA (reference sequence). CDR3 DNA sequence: TGCAGTGCTAGATCGACAGGGAATTCACCCCTCCACTTT. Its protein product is CSARSTGNSPLHF.

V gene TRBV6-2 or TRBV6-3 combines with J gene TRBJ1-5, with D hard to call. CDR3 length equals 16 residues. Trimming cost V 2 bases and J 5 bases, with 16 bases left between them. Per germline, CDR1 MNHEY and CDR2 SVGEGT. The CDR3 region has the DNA TGTGCCAGCAGTTACGGGCTTGGGAGGGCTCATCAGCCCCAGCATTTT. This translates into CASSYGLGRAHQPQHF.

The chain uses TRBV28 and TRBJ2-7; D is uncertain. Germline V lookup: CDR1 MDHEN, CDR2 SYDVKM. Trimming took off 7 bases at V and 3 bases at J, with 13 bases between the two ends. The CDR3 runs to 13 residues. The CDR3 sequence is CASTESTVYEQYF. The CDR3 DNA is TGTGCCAGCACTGAGTCGACGGTCTACGAGCAGTACTTC. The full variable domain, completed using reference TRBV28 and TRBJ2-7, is DVKVTQSSRYLVKRTGEKVFLECVQDMDHENMFWYRQDPGLGLRLIYFSYDVKMKEKGDIPEGYSVSREKKERFSLILESASTNQTSMYLCASTESTVYEQYFGPGTRLTVT.